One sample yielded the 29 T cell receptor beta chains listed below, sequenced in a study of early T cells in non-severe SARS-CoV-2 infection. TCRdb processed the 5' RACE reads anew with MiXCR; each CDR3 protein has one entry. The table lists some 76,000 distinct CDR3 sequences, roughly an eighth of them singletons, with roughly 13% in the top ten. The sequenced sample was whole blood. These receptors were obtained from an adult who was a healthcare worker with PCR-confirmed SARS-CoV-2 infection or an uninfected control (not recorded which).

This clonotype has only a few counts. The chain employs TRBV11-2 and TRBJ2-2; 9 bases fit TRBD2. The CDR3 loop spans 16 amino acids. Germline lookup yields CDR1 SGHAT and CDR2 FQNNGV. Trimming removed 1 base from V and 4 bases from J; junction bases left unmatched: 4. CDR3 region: CASSLGRTSVTGELFF. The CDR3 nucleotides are TGTGCCAGCAGCTTAGGGCGGACTAGCGTCACCGGGGAGCTGTTTTTT.

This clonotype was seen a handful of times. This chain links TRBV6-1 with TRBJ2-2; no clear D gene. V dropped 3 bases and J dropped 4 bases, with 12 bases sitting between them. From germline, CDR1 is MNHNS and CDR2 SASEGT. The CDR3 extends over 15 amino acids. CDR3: CASSEGFWPTGELFF. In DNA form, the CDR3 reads TGTGCCAGCAGTGAGGGCTTCTGGCCCACCGGGGAGCTGTTTTTT.

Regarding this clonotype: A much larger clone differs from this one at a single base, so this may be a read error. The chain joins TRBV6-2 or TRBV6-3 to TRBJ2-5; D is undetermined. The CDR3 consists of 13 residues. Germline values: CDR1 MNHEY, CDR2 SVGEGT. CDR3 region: CTSSYSPEETQYF. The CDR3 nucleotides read TGTACCAGCAGTTACTCCCCGGAAGAGACCCAGTACTTC.

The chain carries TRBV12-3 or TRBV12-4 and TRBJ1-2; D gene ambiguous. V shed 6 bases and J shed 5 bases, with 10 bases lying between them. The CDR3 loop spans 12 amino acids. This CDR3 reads CASSQNTYGYTF. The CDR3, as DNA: TGTGCCAGCAGCCAGAACACTTATGGCTACACCTTC.

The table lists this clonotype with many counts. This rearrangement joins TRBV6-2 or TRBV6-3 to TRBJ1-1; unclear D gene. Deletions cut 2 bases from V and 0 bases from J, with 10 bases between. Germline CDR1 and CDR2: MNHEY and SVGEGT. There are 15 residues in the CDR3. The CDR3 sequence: CASSYNGTVNTEAFF. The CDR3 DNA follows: TGTGCCAGCAGTTACAACGGAACAGTGAACACTGAAGCTTTCTTT.

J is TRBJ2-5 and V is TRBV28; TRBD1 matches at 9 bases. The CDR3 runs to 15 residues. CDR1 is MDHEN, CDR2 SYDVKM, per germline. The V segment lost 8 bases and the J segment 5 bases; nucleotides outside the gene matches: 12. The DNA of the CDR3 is TGTGCCAGCGGGTTAGAGACAGGGGGAAAGGAGACCCAGTACTTC. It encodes CASGLETGGKETQYF.

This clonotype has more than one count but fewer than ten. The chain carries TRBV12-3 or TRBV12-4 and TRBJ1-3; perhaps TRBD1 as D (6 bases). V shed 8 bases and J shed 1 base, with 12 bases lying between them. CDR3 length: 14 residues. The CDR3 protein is CASGWTDSGNTIYF. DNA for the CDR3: TGTGCCAGCGGCTGGACAGATTCTGGAAACACCATATATTTT.

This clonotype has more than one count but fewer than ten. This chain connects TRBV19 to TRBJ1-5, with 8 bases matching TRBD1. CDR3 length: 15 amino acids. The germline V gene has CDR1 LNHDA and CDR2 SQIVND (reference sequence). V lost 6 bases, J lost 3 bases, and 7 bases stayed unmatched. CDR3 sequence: CASRKTGDSNQPQHF. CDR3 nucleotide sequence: TGTGCCAGTAGGAAGACAGGGGATTCCAATCAGCCCCAGCATTTT.

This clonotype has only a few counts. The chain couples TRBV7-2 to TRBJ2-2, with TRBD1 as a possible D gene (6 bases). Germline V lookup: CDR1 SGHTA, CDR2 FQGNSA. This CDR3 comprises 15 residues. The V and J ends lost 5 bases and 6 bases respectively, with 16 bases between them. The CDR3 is CASSHLTGSPGELFF. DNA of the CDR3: TGTGCCAGCAGCCACTTAACAGGGTCCCCCGGGGAGCTGTTTTTT.

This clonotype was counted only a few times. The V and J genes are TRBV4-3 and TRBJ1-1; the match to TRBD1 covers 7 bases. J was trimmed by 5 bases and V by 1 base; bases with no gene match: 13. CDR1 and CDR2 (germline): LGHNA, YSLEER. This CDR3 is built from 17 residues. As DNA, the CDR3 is TGCGCCAGCAGCCAAGCCACCCCGACAGGGAGAGAGACTGAAGCTTTCTTT. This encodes CASSQATPTGRETEAFF.

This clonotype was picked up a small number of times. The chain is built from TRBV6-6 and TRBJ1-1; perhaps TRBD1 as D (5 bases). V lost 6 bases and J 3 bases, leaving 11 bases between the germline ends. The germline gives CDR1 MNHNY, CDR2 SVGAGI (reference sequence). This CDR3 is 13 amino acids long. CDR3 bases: TGTGCCAGCAGCTCGGACATCTACACTGAAGCTTTCTTT. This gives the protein CASSSDIYTEAFF.

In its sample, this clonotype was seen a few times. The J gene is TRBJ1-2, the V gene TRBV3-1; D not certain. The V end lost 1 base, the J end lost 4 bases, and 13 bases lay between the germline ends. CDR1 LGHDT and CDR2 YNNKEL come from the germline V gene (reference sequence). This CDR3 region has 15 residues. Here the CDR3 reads CASSQGVGSLYGYTF. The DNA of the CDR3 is TGTGCCAGCAGCCAAGGCGTAGGGTCTCTCTATGGCTACACCTTC.

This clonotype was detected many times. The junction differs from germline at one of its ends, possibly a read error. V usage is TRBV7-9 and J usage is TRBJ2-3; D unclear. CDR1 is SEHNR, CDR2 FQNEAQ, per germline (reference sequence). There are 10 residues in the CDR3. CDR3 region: CASSLDTQYF. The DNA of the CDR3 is TGTGCCAGCAGTTTAGATACGCAGTATTTT.

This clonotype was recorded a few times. The CDR3: CASSLKRGRADTQYF. The CDR3 DNA is TGTGCCAGCAGCTTAAAGAGGGGGCGGGCAGATACGCAGTATTTT. The chain carries TRBV7-8 and TRBJ2-3; TRBD1 aligns across 7 bases. CDR1 is SGHVS and CDR2 is FQNEAQ in the germline V gene. CDR3 length: 15 residues. The V segment lost 2 bases and the J segment 4 bases; nucleotides outside the gene matches: 6. The whole variable domain, remainder taken from reference TRBV7-8 and TRBJ2-3, is GAGVSQSPRYKVAKRGQDVALRCDPISGHVSLFWYQQALGQGPEFLTYFQNEAQLDKSGLPSDRFFAERPEGSVSTLKIQRTQQEDSAVYLCASSLKRGRADTQYFGPGTRLTVL.

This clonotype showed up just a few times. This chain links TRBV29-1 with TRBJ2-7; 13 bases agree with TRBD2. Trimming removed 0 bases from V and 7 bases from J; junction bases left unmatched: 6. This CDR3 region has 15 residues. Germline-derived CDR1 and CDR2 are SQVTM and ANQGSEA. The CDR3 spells CSVEDRLAGGIEQYF. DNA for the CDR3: TGCAGCGTTGAAGATCGACTAGCGGGGGGAATTGAGCAGTACTTC.

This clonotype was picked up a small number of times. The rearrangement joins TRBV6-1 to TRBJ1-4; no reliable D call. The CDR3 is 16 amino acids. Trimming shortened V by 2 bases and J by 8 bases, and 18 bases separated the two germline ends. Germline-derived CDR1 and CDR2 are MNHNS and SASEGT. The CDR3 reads CASSEPFRAPREKLFF. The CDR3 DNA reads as TGTGCCAGCAGTGAACCGTTCCGGGCTCCGAGGGAAAAACTGTTTTTT.

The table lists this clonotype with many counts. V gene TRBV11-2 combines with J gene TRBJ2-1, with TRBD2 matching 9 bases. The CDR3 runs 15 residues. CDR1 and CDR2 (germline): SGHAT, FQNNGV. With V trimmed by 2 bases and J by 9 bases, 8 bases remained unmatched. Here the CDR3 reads CASSLWLAGRTEQFF. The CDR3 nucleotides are TGTGCCAGCAGCTTATGGCTAGCGGGGCGGACTGAGCAGTTCTTC. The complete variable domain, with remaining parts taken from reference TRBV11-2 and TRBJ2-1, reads EAGVAQSPRYKIIEKRQSVAFWCNPISGHATLYWYQQILGQGPKLLIQFQNNGVVDDSQLPKDRFSAERLKGVDSTLKIQPAKLEDSAVYLCASSLWLAGRTEQFFGPGTRLTVL.

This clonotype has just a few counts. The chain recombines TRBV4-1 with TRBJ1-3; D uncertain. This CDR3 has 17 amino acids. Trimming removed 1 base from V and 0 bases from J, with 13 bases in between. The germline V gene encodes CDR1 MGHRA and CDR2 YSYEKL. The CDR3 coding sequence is TGCGCCAGCAGCCAAGGTCCCAGTCCAAACTCTGGAAACACCATATATTTT. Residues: CASSQGPSPNSGNTIYF.

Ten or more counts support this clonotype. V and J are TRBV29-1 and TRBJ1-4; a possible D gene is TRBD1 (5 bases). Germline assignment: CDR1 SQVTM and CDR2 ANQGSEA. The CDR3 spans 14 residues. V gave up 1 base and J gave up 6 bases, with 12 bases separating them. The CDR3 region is CSVEGSPGYEKLFF. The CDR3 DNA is TGCAGCGTTGAAGGCAGTCCAGGGTATGAAAAACTGTTTTTT.

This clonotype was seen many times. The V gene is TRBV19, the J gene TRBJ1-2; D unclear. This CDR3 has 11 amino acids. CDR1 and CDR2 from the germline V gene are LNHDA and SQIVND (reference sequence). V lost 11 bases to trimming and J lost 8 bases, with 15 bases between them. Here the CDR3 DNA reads TGTGCCGTACTTGGCAGTGGGGGCTACACCTTC. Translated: CAVLGSGGYTF.

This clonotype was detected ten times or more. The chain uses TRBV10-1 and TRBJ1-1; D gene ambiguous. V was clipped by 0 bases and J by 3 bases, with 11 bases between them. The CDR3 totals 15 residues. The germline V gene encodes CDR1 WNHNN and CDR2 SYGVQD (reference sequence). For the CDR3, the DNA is TGCGCCAGCAGTGAGTCCCTCGCGTGGGACACTGAAGCTTTCTTT. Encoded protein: CASSESLAWDTEAFF.

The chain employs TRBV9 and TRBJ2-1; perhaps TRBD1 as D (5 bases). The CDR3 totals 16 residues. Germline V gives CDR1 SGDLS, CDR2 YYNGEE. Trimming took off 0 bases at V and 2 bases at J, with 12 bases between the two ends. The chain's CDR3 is CASSVGLGVAYNEQFF. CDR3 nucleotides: TGTGCCAGCAGCGTAGGCCTAGGGGTGGCCTACAATGAGCAGTTCTTC. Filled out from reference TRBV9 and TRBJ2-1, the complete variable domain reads DSGVTQTPKHLITATGQRVTLRCSPRSGDLSVYWYQQSLDQGLQFLIQYYNGEERAKGNILERFSAQQFPDLHSELNLSSLELGDSALYFCASSVGLGVAYNEQFFGPGTRLTVL.

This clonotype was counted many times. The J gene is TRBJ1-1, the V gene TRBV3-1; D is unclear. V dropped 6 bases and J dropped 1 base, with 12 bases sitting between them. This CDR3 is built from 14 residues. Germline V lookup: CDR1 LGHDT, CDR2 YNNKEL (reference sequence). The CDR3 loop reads CASRPSVTNTEAFF. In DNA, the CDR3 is TGTGCCAGCAGACCATCGGTTACGAACACTGAAGCTTTCTTT. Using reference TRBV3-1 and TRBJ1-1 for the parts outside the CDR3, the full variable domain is DTAVSQTPKYLVTQMGNDKSIKCEQNLGHDTMYWYKQDSKKFLKIMFSYNNKELIINETVPNRFSPKSPDKAHLNLHINSLELGDSAVYFCASRPSVTNTEAFFGQGTRLTVV.

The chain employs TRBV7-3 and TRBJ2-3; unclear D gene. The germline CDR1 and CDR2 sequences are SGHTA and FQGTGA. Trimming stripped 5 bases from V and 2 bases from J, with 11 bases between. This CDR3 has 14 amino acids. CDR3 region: CASSQRHPTDTQYF. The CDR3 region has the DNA TGTGCCAGCAGCCAACGCCACCCCACAGATACGCAGTATTTT.

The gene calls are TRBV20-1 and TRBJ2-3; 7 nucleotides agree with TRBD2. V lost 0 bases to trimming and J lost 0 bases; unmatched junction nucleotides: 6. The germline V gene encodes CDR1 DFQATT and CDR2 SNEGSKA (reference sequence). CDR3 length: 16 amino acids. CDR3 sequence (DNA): TGCAGTGCTAGAGACGCGGGAGATCCTAGCACAGATACGCAGTATTTT. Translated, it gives CSARDAGDPSTDTQYF.

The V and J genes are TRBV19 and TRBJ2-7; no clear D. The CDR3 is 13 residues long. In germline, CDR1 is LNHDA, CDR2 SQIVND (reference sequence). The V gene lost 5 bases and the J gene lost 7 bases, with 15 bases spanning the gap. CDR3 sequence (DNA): TGTGCCAGTAGTCCGGCACCGGAGCGAGAGCAGTACTTC. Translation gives CASSPAPEREQYF.

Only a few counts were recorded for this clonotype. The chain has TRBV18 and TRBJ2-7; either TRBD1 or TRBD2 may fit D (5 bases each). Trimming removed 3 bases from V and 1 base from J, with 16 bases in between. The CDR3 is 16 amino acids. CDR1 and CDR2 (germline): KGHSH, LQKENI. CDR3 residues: CASSPRGLAGSYEQYF. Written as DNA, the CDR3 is TGTGCCAGCTCACCGAGGGGTCTGGCCGGTTCCTACGAGCAGTACTTC. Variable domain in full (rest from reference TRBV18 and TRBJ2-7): NAGVMQNPRHLVRRRGQEARLRCSPMKGHSHVYWYRQLPEEGLKFMVYLQKENIIDESGMPKERFSAEFPKEGPSILRIQQVVRGDSAAYFCASSPRGLAGSYEQYFGPGTRLTVT.

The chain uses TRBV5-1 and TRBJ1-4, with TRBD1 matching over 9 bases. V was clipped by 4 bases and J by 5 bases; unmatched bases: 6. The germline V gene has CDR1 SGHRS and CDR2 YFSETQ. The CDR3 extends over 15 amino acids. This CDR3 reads CASSPAGTGNEKLFF. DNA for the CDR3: TGCGCCAGCAGCCCGGCCGGGACAGGGAATGAAAAACTGTTTTTT.

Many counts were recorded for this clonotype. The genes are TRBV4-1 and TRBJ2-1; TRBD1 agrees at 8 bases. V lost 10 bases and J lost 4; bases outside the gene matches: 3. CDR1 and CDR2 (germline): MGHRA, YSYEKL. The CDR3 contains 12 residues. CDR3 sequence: CATRDRYNEQFF. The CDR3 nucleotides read TGCGCCACAAGGGACAGGTACAATGAGCAGTTCTTC.